A single count supports the clone carrying this T cell receptor (beta chain). Its antigen is as yet unknown. This sample was included in a study of graft-versus-host responses after intestinal transplantation. Produced via immunoSEQ multiplex PCR; TCRdb's table is partial and in-frame only. The sample contains about 27,000 clones, around 76% of which appear only once. Germline V lookup: CDR1 MNHNS, CDR2 SASEGT. V was clipped by 8 bases and J by 3 bases; unmatched bases: 3. The CDR3 has 13 residues. J is TRBJ2-1 and V is TRBV6-1; 8 nucleotides align to TRBD2. This receptor was identified in a human donor who received an intestinal transplant. The specimen was unstimulated CD4+ T cells sorted from spleen or lymph node cells, collected before intestinal transplant. The CDR3 region has the DNA TGTGCCAGCGGGACTAGGGGCTACAATGAGCAGTTCTTC. Translated: CASGTRGYNEQFF.